The 15 T cell receptor beta chains in this list originate from one sample, sequenced in a study of blood T cell repertoires in COVID-19. The assay was immunoSEQ multiplex PCR, and TCRdb's table has in-frame clones only and misses some. The sample has 370,000 or so clones; over 65% are singletons. What was sequenced was peripheral blood. All receptors come from a human donor with acute or convalescent COVID-19. The donor label of this sample is uncertain.

Remarks on this clone: The sample holds other DNA sequences that translate to the same CDR3. The chain is built from TRBV5-1 and TRBJ1-2; 9 positions match TRBD1. Germline V gene data show CDR1 as SGHRS and CDR2 as YFSETQ. The CDR3 is made up of 13 amino acids. V dropped 3 bases and J dropped 6; count of bases not matched to a gene: 3. The CDR3 nucleotides are TGCGCCAGCAGCTCCACAGGGGGCGATGGCTACACCTTC. It is translated as CASSSTGGDGYTF.

This sequence joins TRBV20-1 and TRBJ2-7; 11 bases are shared with TRBD2. The trim removed 3 bases at V and 1 base at J, leaving 5 bases unmatched. The CDR3 is made up of 15 amino acids. Germline V gene data show CDR1 as DFQATT and CDR2 as SNEGSKA (reference sequence). The CDR3 DNA follows: TGCAGTGCTAGTTTAGGGACTAGCGGATCCTACGAGCAGTACTTC. Encoded protein: CSASLGTSGSYEQYF.

This chain connects TRBV4-1 to TRBJ1-2, with unresolved D. The CDR3 extends over 15 amino acids. Germline V gene lookup returns CDR1 MGHRA and CDR2 YSYEKL. The V end lost 0 bases, the J end lost 0 bases, and 8 bases lay between the germline ends. CDR3 bases: TGCGCCAGCAGCCAAGATGTGCAGACTAACTATGGCTACACCTTC. This translates into CASSQDVQTNYGYTF.

The chain employs TRBV5-8 and TRBJ2-7; D not certain. V shed 1 base and J shed 6 bases, with 14 bases lying between them. Germline lookup yields CDR1 SGHTS and CDR2 YDEGEE. The CDR3 length is 14 residues. CDR3: CASSLFSLFVEQYF. The CDR3 nucleotides are TGTGCCAGCAGCTTGTTTTCCTTGTTCGTCGAGCAGTACTTC.

This rearrangement joins TRBV7-2 to TRBJ1-2; D unclear. CDR1 SGHTA and CDR2 FQGNSA come from the germline V gene. Trimming pared 0 bases from V and 2 bases from J, leaving 7 bases between. The CDR3 consists of 14 residues. The CDR3 region has the DNA TGTGCCAGCAGCTTAGCTTACAGCAACTATGGCTACACCTTC. It yields the protein CASSLAYSNYGYTF. Based on the CDR3 plus reference TRBV7-2 and TRBJ1-2, the full variable domain is GAGVSQSPSNKVTEKGKDVELRCDPISGHTALYWYRQSLGQGLEFLIYFQGNSAPDKSGLPSDRFSAERTGGSVSTLTIQRTQQEDSAVYLCASSLAYSNYGYTFGSGTRLTVV.

This chain links TRBV12-3 or TRBV12-4 with TRBJ2-3; weak D call: TRBD1 (5 bases). This CDR3 is built from 13 residues. V was trimmed by 3 bases and J by 7 bases, leaving 11 bases between them. CDR3 loop: CASSFQGKNTQYF. CDR3 DNA sequence: TGTGCCAGCAGTTTCCAGGGTAAGAATACGCAGTATTTT.

The V and J genes are TRBV18 and TRBJ1-2; TRBD1 agrees at 7 bases. Germline trimming cut 3 bases from V and 5 bases from J; bases unmatched to any gene: 9. The CDR3 runs 15 residues. CDR1 and CDR2 (germline): KGHSH, LQKENI. Written as DNA, the CDR3 is TGTGCCAGCTCACCGTCCCGACAGGGTTCATATGGCTACACCTTC. Translation gives CASSPSRQGSYGYTF. The whole variable domain, remainder taken from reference TRBV18 and TRBJ1-2, is NAGVMQNPRHLVRRRGQEARLRCSPMKGHSHVYWYRQLPEEGLKFMVYLQKENIIDESGMPKERFSAEFPKEGPSILRIQQVVRGDSAAYFCASSPSRQGSYGYTFGSGTRLTVV.

The chain carries TRBV11-2 and TRBJ1-2; D gene ambiguous. V was cut by 1 base and J by 0 bases, with 3 bases left in between. In germline, CDR1 is SGHAT, CDR2 FQNNGV. This CDR3 has 13 residues. DNA for the CDR3: TGTGCCAGCAGCTTAGCTGCTAACTATGGCTACACCTTC. Its protein is CASSLAANYGYTF.

This clone was seen only once. The same CDR3 can be traced to other DNA sequences in this sample. The J gene is TRBJ1-5, the V gene TRBV12-3 or TRBV12-4; D is ambiguous. V was shortened by 6 bases and J by 3 bases, with 9 bases between the two germline ends. The CDR3 is 13 amino acids. CDR3 coding DNA: TGTGCCAGCAGCCTACAGATCAATCAGCCCCAGCATTTT. Translating it yields CASSLQINQPQHF.

For the CDR3, the DNA is TGTGCCTGGAGTAGGAGCGGAACTAGCGGTCTCACCGGGGAGCTGTTTTTT. It encodes CAWSRSGTSGLTGELFF. This chain joins TRBV30 and TRBJ2-2; the match to TRBD2 covers 8 bases. V trimming: 2 bases; J trimming: 4 bases; junction bases outside the gene matches: 12. The CDR3 runs to 17 residues. Per the germline V gene, CDR1 is GTSNPN and CDR2 is SVGIG (reference sequence).

Concerning this clone itself: Other DNA sequences in the same sample also yield this CDR3. In DNA, the CDR3 is TGTGCCAGCAGTCTGACATTGAACACTGAAGCTTTCTTT. This translates into CASSLTLNTEAFF. The V gene is TRBV12-3 or TRBV12-4, the J gene TRBJ1-1; D remains ambiguous. The CDR3 consists of 13 residues. Deletions cut 5 bases from V and 0 bases from J, with 7 bases between.

The chain employs TRBV28 and TRBJ1-2; tentatively, D is TRBD1 (6 bases). Germline CDR1 is MDHEN and CDR2 is SYDVKM. The CDR3 sequence is 14 residues long. The V end was cut by 9 bases, the J end by 2 bases, with 16 bases between. The CDR3 is CASNPGTTNYGYTF. The CDR3 DNA reads as TGTGCCAGTAATCCCGGGACAACGAACTATGGCTACACCTTC.

This clone has only one observation. The chain employs TRBV28 and TRBJ1-5; no firm D call. Trimming took off 4 bases at V and 2 bases at J, with 12 bases between the two ends. The CDR3 covers 15 residues. The germline CDR1 and CDR2 sequences are MDHEN and SYDVKM. CDR3 sequence reads: CASSSGSSGNQPQHF. In DNA, the CDR3 is TGTGCCAGCAGTTCCGGTAGTAGCGGCAATCAGCCCCAGCATTTT.

The chain is built from TRBV11-2 and TRBJ1-4; a possible D gene is TRBD1 (6 bases). The length of the CDR3 is 14 residues. Trimming shortened V by 3 bases and J by 6 bases, and 11 bases separated the two germline ends. The germline V gene encodes CDR1 SGHAT and CDR2 FQNNGV. The CDR3 region is CASSFTGGHEKLFF. The CDR3 DNA reads TGTGCCAGCAGCTTCACGGGGGGCCATGAAAAACTGTTTTTT.

The chain couples TRBV29-1 to TRBJ2-3, with 11 bases fitting TRBD2. The CDR3 spans 15 residues. CDR1 and CDR2 (germline): SQVTM, ANQGSEA. With 4 bases clipped from V and 0 bases from J, the junction kept 3 bases outside the gene matches. The DNA for the CDR3 is TGCAGCGTTGCAGTAGCGGGGGGGAGCACAGATACGCAGTATTTT. This codes for CSVAVAGGSTDTQYF.